The TCR beta chain described here comes from a study of somatic mutations in cytotoxic T cells in rheumatoid arthritis. Across the study: Each patient's diagnosis was followed right away by a blood draw (over 29 ml EDTA), before any treatment. The researchers flow-sorted some T-cell populations stained with V beta antibodies and got nearly 100% purity, and these included V beta1+ cells sequenced for TCRB.

Assay used: immunoSEQ multiplex PCR; TCRdb lists only in-frame clones, some missing. This table holds roughly 20,000 clones, approximately 82% found once. This receptor was taken from an adult with rheumatoid arthritis. Source material: CD8+ T cells sorted from blood.

The CDR3 DNA reads as TGTGCCAGCAGCGTAAAAGCGGGAGCTTACGAGCAGTACTTC. It is translated as CASSVKAGAYEQYF. The rearrangement links TRBV9 to TRBJ2-7; 8 nucleotides agree with TRBD2. The germline V gene has CDR1 SGDLS and CDR2 YYNGEE. Unmatched junction bases numbered 4, after V lost 1 base and J lost 4 bases. The CDR3 is 14 amino acids.